This T cell receptor beta chain is drawn from a study of beta chain features in type 1 diabetes. Findings and limits, study-wide: Insertion counts at VDJ junctions were lower in type 1 diabetes patients, who also showed more deletions there. The study notes PCR might favor shorter templates equally in patients and controls.

Sequenced material consisted of expressed TCRB transcripts (all of the isolated RNA was reverse transcribed). Profiled with immunoSEQ multiplex PCR; TCRdb holds only in-frame clones, not every one. The table includes roughly 330,000 clones, 11% detected once. J was trimmed by 4 bases and V by 5 bases; bases with no gene match: 17. The CDR3 covers 18 residues. CDR1 SEHNR and CDR2 FQNEAQ come from the germline V gene (reference sequence). This clone was counted between two and nine times. Its antigen is unknown. The sample consisted of naive CD4+ T cells from blood. The J gene is TRBJ1-5, the V gene TRBV7-9, with 7 bases aligning to TRBD1. This TCR came from a woman aged 25 to 39 in good health. CDR3 sequence (DNA): TGTGCCAGCAGCGCCGCCCTACAGGGGCGCGGAGGAAATCAGCCCCAGCATTTT. Protein: CASSAALQGRGGNQPQHF.